This paragraph covers one T cell receptor beta chain sequence. The antigen is not known. These data originate in a study of T-cell memory formation after mild COVID-19. About the study: The two donors had largely donor-specific TCR clusters. General study results and limits: For contracting clones, CD4+ ones sat mainly in CM and EM, CD8+ in EMRA.

V lost 2 bases, J lost 1 base, and 10 bases lay in between. CDR1 is KGHSH and CDR2 is LQKENI in the germline V gene. CDR3 length: 15 residues. A 5'RACE reaction primed in the constant segment made cDNA libraries of TCR alpha and TCR beta, and these carried sample barcodes and UMIs. Using its own MiXCR run on the 5' RACE reads, TCRdb lists one record per CDR3 protein. The sample records 350,000 to 500,000 distinct CDR3 sequences, roughly 18% being singletons. The rearrangement joins TRBV18 to TRBJ2-3; D remains ambiguous. Sequencing was carried out using PBMCs or a T cell subset sorted from them (not recorded which). The sequence was collected from a man aged 18 to 35 who had mild COVID-19 (a few samples of this study predate the infection). Cell type and time point are not known. As DNA, the CDR3 is TGTGCCAGCTCACCAAACCTAGTTGGCACAGATACGCAGTATTTT. Translated: CASSPNLVGTDTQYF. Based on the CDR3 plus reference TRBV18 and TRBJ2-3, the full variable domain is NAGVMQNPRHLVRRRGQEARLRCSPMKGHSHVYWYRQLPEEGLKFMVYLQKENIIDESGMPKERFSAEFPKEGPSILRIQQVVRGDSAAYFCASSPNLVGTDTQYFGPGTRLTVL.